This TCR beta chain was captured by sequencing in a study of graft-versus-host responses after intestinal transplantation. The germline CDR1 and CDR2 sequences are MNHNS and SASEGT. The CDR3 is 14 residues long. Trimming pared 0 bases from V and 10 bases from J, leaving 12 bases between. Clones were read by immunoSEQ multiplex PCR, and TCRdb kept only the in-frame ones, dropping some. The table lists 80,000 to 100,000 clones, approximately 90% of them singletons, with roughly 0.17% in the top ten. Of note for this clone: The antigen remains undetermined.

Overall study results and limits: Allografts of patients with graft-donor T cell macrochimerism showed high graft-versus-host to host-versus-graft clone ratios.

This TCR was recovered from a human donor who received an intestinal transplant. The sample consisted of unstimulated CD4+ T cells sorted from spleen or lymph node cells, taken before intestinal transplant. The chain has TRBV6-1 and TRBJ1-4; D not resolved. CDR3 amino acids: CASSEARSFRKLFF. CDR3 coding DNA: TGTGCCAGCAGTGAAGCGCGGAGCTTCCGAAAACTGTTTTTT.